A selection of T cell receptor beta chains follows, all from one sample in a study of blood T cell repertoires in COVID-19. TCRdb's copy holds only in-frame clones and misses some; the assay was immunoSEQ multiplex PCR. This repertoire shows about 250,000 clones, more than 75% found once; its top ten account for around 1.5%. The sample taken for sequencing was peripheral blood. The origin of the receptors is a woman in her fifties or sixties who had recovered from COVID-19. Each CDR3 is given with its conserved first and last residue. A D gene is named only where the DNA matches it firmly. Clone sizes are given selectively: once, few, many, or a class where the clone is expanded.

D: -; size: -; J: TRBJ1-5; V: TRBV13; length: 18; CDR3: CASSLGQGGGEFNQPQHF; DNA: TGTGCCAGCAGCTTAGGCCAGGGAGGAGGAGAATTCAATCAGCCCCAGCATTTT
D: TRBD1; size: -; J: TRBJ1-2; V: TRBV9; length: 17; CDR3: CASSVNHRQGGNYGYTF; DNA: TGTGCCAGCAGCGTAAACCACCGACAGGGGGGAAACTATGGCTACACCTTC
D: -; size: -; J: TRBJ2-2; V: TRBV11-1; length: 14; CDR3: CASSLVRATGELFF; DNA: TGTGCCAGCAGCTTAGTCAGGGCCACCGGGGAGCTGTTTTTT
D: -; size: -; J: TRBJ2-1; V: TRBV16; length: 17; CDR3: CASSQWKLADSYNEQFF; DNA: TGTGCCAGCAGCCAATGGAAACTAGCTGACTCCTACAATGAGCAGTTCTTC
D: TRBD1; size: -; J: TRBJ1-1; V: TRBV10-3; length: 15; CDR3: CAISESGTGNGEAFF; DNA: TGTGCCATCAGTGAGTCCGGGACAGGGAATGGTGAAGCTTTCTTT
D: TRBD2; size: -; J: TRBJ2-5; V: TRBV7-3; length: 15; CDR3: CASSPGTSRAETQYF; DNA: TGTGCCAGCAGCCCCGGGACTAGCAGGGCGGAGACCCAGTACTTC
D: -; size: -; J: TRBJ1-1; V: TRBV3-1/TRBV3-2; length: 18; CDR3: CASSPLFLGATGNTEAFF; DNA: TGTGCCAGCAGCCCCCTTTTTTTGGGGGCAACAGGGAACACTGAAGCTTTCTTT
D: TRBD1; size: -; J: TRBJ2-3; V: TRBV27; length: 14; CDR3: CASSLLGTGDTQYF; DNA: TGTGCCAGCAGTTTATTGGGGACAGGAGATACGCAGTATTTT
D: -; size: once; J: TRBJ1-2; V: TRBV19; length: 16; CDR3: CASSDRRDTLQVGYTF; DNA: TGTGCCAGTAGTGACCGCCGGGACACACTCCAGGTTGGCTACACCTTC
D: -; size: -; J: TRBJ1-4; V: TRBV5-1; length: 13; CDR3: CASKREPNEKLFF; DNA: TGCGCCAGCAAACGGGAACCTAATGAAAAACTGTTTTTT
D: TRBD2; size: -; J: TRBJ2-7; V: TRBV7-3; length: 15; CDR3: CASSFRLAGYYEQYF; DNA: TGTGCCAGCAGCTTTAGACTAGCGGGGTACTACGAGCAGTACTTC
D: TRBD1; size: -; J: TRBJ1-2; V: TRBV19; length: 15; CDR3: CASSTTGAVNYGYTF; DNA: TGTGCCAGTAGTACAACAGGGGCGGTGAACTATGGCTACACCTTC
D: -; size: -; J: TRBJ1-5; V: TRBV28; length: 14; CDR3: CASSLRGALWAQHF; DNA: TGTGCCAGCAGTTTACGGGGGGCGTTATGGGCCCAGCATTTT
D: -; size: once; J: TRBJ2-1; V: TRBV9; length: 15; CDR3: CASSVEWSGQGEQFF; DNA: TGTGCCAGCAGCGTAGAGTGGAGCGGGCAGGGTGAGCAGTTCTTC